This T cell receptor (beta chain) was recorded in a study of blood T cell repertoires in COVID-19. Study summary: Specimens from acute and convalescent COVID-19 originated in the United States, Italy and Spain. In each case, the material was cDNA or gDNA derived from T cells, B-cell-depleted T cells, or PBMCs.

Original methodology: It was from reference gene primer amplification that nucleated cell counts were estimated. Libraries were prepared by immunoSEQ multiplex PCR; TCRdb keeps only in-frame clonotypes and omits some of them. V and J calls and clone size are given by that table; D and trimming were obtained from the DNA. The sample lists roughly 290,000 clones; about 89% were seen once. This CDR3 is built from 14 residues. Trimming removed 2 bases from V and 2 bases from J, with 10 bases in between. The V gene's germline CDR1 is SGHRS and CDR2 YFSETQ. Sequences were obtained from peripheral blood. The TCR was taken from a man younger than 45 with acute or convalescent COVID-19. V and J are TRBV5-1 and TRBJ1-1; D is possibly TRBD1 (5 bases). The CDR3 reads CASSFRQSNTEAFF. CDR3 DNA: TGCGCCAGCAGCTTCAGACAGTCCAACACTGAAGCTTTCTTT. The whole variable domain, remainder taken from reference TRBV5-1 and TRBJ1-1, is KAGVTQTPRYLIKTRGQQVTLSCSPISGHRSVSWYQQTPGQGLQFLFEYFSETQRNKGNFPGRFSGRQFSNSRSEMNVSTLELGDSALYLCASSFRQSNTEAFFGQGTRLTVV.